A single sample gave rise to the 7 T cell receptor beta chains below, sequenced in a study of shared clonotypes between healthy human individuals. The table came from immunoSEQ multiplex PCR; TCRdb's copy has only in-frame clones and leaves some out. The data show 600,000 to 700,000 clones, 73% seen once. The specimen was memory CD4+ T cells sorted from blood. As to subset: CD45RA-negative fraction. The source of these receptors is a young woman in good health.

Here the CDR3 reads CAGKTSGNEQFF. The DNA for the CDR3 is TGTGCCGGCAAGACTAGCGGTAATGAGCAGTTCTTC. The chain recombines TRBV2 with TRBJ2-1; 9 nucleotides match TRBD2. Germline V gene lookup returns CDR1 SNHLY and CDR2 FYNNEI. The length of the CDR3 is 12 residues. Trimming took 11 bases from V and 7 from J; bases not matched to a gene: 6.

The rearrangement uses TRBV6-1 and TRBJ1-2; 11 bases are shared with TRBD1. Germline-derived CDR1 and CDR2 are MNHNS and SASEGT. Losses at the gene ends were 5 bases for V and 6 bases for J; bases not matched to a gene: 5. This CDR3 contains 14 residues. The CDR3 DNA reads as TGTGCCAGCAGTAGGACAGGGGGCGCAGATGGCTACACCTTC. Translating gives CASSRTGGADGYTF.

The chain joins TRBV28 to TRBJ1-1; D gene unclear. Per the germline V gene, CDR1 is MDHEN and CDR2 is SYDVKM. The CDR3 has 12 residues. V shed 6 bases and J shed 3 bases, with 8 bases lying between them. In DNA, the CDR3 is TGTGCCAGCAGAAGAAGGGACACTGAAGCTTTCTTT. It codes for CASRRRDTEAFF.

The gene calls are TRBV6-5 and TRBJ1-2; 8 nucleotides align to TRBD1. CDR1 and CDR2 from the germline V gene are MNHEY and SVGAGI. The CDR3 is 15 amino acids. V lost 0 bases and J lost 7; bases outside the gene matches: 7. CDR3 DNA: TGTGCCAGCAGTTACTCGAACCAGGGGGCACGTGGCTACACCTTC. It codes for CASSYSNQGARGYTF.

The V and J genes are TRBV27 and TRBJ2-1, with 10 bases identical to TRBD2. Germline assignment: CDR1 MNHEY and CDR2 SMNVEV (reference sequence). The V gene end was trimmed by 5 bases and the J gene end by 4 bases; junction bases not matched to a gene: 8. The CDR3 loop spans 16 amino acids. The CDR3 here is CASSASSGRFYNEQFF. CDR3 nucleotide sequence: TGTGCCAGCAGTGCCTCTAGCGGGAGATTTTACAATGAGCAGTTCTTC.

This clone occurred many times. This chain uses TRBV9 with TRBJ1-4; 7 bases match TRBD1. CDR3 length: 18 residues. Germline lookup yields CDR1 SGDLS and CDR2 YYNGEE. With V trimmed by 1 base and J by 0 bases, 9 bases remained unmatched. CDR3 loop: CASSVSPGGLATNEKLFF. Here the CDR3 DNA reads TGTGCCAGCAGCGTATCCCCAGGGGGGCTTGCAACTAATGAAAAACTGTTTTTT.

The chain is built from TRBV7-9 and TRBJ1-5; 8 bases agree with TRBD1. Trimming took 4 bases from V and 6 from J; bases not matched to a gene: 8. The germline gives CDR1 SEHNR, CDR2 FQNEAQ (reference sequence). The CDR3 is 15 residues long. CDR3 sequence (DNA): TGTGCCAGCAGCTCGACCACAGGGGGAACTCAGCCCCAGCATTTT. Amino acid sequence: CASSSTTGGTQPQHF.